These 4 T cell receptor beta chains originate from one sample sequenced in a study of cytomegalovirus exposure and HLA in healthy donors. PCR was performed using 60 Vbeta and 13 Jbeta primers. Clones were sequenced by immunoSEQ multiplex PCR, and TCRdb holds only the in-frame ones, with some missing. Among some 130,000 clones, roughly 79% were seen once, and the ten largest hold 2.7%. Sequenced material: PBMCs. These receptors were taken from a boy aged 2 to 10 in good health and CMV-seronegative.

The table lists this clone with many counts. Other DNA sequences in the same sample also yield this CDR3. This chain connects TRBV6-4 to TRBJ2-1, with D perhaps TRBD2 (5 bases). CDR1 is MRHNA, CDR2 SNTAGT, per germline. Between the trimmed V and J ends, which lost 0 bases and 7 bases, there was a span of 7 bases. This CDR3 spans 13 amino acids. This CDR3 is CASSDSGVNEQFF. In DNA form, the CDR3 reads TGTGCCAGCAGTGACTCCGGGGTGAATGAGCAGTTCTTC.

This chain links TRBV10-3 with TRBJ1-3, with unresolved D. The CDR3 extends over 14 amino acids. V was clipped by 1 base and J by 8 bases, with 12 bases between them. In germline, CDR1 is ENHRY, CDR2 SYGVKD. The CDR3 protein is CAISEWRVRDTIYF. CDR3 DNA sequence: TGTGCCATCAGTGAGTGGAGGGTGCGGGACACCATATATTTT.

This sequence joins TRBV7-2 and TRBJ2-7; TRBD2 agrees at 15 bases. Germline assignment: CDR1 SGHTA and CDR2 FQGNSA. The CDR3 is 16 amino acids. V lost 1 base and J lost 9; bases outside the gene matches: 7. This CDR3 is CASSLGGLAGGPWQYV. The DNA for the CDR3 is TGTGCCAGCAGCTTAGGGGGACTAGCGGGAGGCCCTTGGCAGTACGTC.

The CDR3 protein is CASSAPTDTEAFF. CDR3 DNA sequence: TGTGCCAGCAGCGCCCCTACGGACACTGAAGCTTTCTTT. The rearrangement joins TRBV9 to TRBJ1-1, with D hard to call. Germline assignment: CDR1 SGDLS and CDR2 YYNGEE. CDR3 length: 13 residues. V was cut by 3 bases and J by 3 bases, with 9 bases left in between.